This T cell receptor beta chain was sequenced during a study of vaccination and CD4 T cells after COVID-19. Study as a whole: Convalescent patients were SARS-CoV-2 positive by nasal swab PCR; under ten mild, one severe.

Sequenced with the Oncomine TCR Beta short-read assay was DNA taken from cultured CD4+ T cells. Researchers extracted genomic DNA from CD4+ T cells that had been cultured. TCRdb re-called the PCR reads with MiXCR, one entry per CDR3 protein. The table has 20,000 or so distinct CDR3 sequences, under 30% seen once; the top ten hold roughly a tenth. Trimming took off 0 bases at V and 5 bases at J, with 14 bases between the two ends. Germline-derived CDR1 and CDR2 are DFQATT and SNEGSKA (reference sequence). This CDR3 is built from 15 residues. As for treatment: approximately nine-day PBMC culture with coronavirus spike peptide pools or control peptides (ViraFEST assay). This clonotype was counted between two and nine times. Its specificity is unknown.

Sequenced input: cultured CD4+ T cells from blood. The V gene is TRBV20-1, the J gene TRBJ2-4; possibly TRBD1 for D (6 bases). The receptor was isolated from a human donor with COVID-19. CDR3 loop: CSAREMGAAQNIQYF. The CDR3 DNA reads as TGCAGTGCTAGAGAAATGGGGGCAGCGCAAAACATTCAGTACTTC.